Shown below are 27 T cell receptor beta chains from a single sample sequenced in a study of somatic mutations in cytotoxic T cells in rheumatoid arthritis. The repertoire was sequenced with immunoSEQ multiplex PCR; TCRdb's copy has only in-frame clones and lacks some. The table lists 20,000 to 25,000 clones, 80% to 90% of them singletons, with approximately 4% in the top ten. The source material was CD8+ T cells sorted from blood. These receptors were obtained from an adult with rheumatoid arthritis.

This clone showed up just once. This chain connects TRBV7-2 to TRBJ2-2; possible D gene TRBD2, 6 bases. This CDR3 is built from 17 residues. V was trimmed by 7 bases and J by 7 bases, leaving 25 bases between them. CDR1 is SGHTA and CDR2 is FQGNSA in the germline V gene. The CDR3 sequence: CASTLGTLLVGGGELFF. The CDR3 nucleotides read TGTGCCAGCACCCTCGGGACCCTATTGGTCGGGGGCGGGGAGCTGTTTTTT.

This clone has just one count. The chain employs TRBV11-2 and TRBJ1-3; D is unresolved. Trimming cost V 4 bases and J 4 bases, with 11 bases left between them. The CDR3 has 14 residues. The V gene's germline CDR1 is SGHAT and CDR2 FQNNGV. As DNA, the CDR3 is TGTGCCAGCAGCTCACTCGAGGAAGGAAACACCATATATTTT. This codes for CASSSLEEGNTIYF.

As DNA, the CDR3 is TGTGCCAGCAGCCCGAGCGGGGGGGCGAGCTCCTACGAGCAGTACTTC. Its protein is CASSPSGGASSYEQYF. V gene TRBV7-8 combines with J gene TRBJ2-7; 10 bases fit TRBD2. The length of the CDR3 is 16 residues. Germline CDR1 SGHVS, CDR2 FQNEAQ. V lost 5 bases, J lost 0 bases, and 7 bases stayed unmatched.

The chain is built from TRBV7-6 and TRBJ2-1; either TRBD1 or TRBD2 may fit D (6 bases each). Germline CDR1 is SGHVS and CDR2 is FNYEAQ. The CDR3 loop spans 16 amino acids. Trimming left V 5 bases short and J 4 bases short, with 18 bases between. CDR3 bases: TGTGCCAGCAGCAAACTGGAAGGGGGGCTTTACAATGAGCAGTTCTTC. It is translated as CASSKLEGGLYNEQFF.

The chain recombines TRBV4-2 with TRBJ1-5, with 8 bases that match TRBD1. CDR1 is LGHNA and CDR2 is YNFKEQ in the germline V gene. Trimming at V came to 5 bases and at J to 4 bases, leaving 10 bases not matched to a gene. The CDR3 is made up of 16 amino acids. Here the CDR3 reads CASSLQGGGTNQPQHF. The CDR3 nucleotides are TGTGCCAGCAGCTTACAGGGGGGAGGCACAAATCAGCCCCAGCATTTT.

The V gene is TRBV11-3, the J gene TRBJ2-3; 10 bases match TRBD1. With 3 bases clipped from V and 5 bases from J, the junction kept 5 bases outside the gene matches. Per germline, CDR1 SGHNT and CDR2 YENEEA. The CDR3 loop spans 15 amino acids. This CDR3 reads CASSFGTGEVDTQYF. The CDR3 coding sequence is TGTGCCAGCAGCTTTGGGACAGGGGAGGTAGATACGCAGTATTTT.

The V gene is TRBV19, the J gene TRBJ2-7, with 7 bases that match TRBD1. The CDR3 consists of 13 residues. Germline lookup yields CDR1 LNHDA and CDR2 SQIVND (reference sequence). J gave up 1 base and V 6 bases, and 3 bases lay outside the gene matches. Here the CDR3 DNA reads TGTGCCAGTAGCGGGACAGCTTCCTACGAGCAGTACTTC. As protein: CASSGTASYEQYF.

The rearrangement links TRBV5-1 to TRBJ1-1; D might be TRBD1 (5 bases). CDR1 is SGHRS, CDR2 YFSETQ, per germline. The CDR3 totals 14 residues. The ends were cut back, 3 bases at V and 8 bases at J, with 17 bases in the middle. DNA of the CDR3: TGCGCCAGCAGCTGGGGGGACGGGGCTGAAGAAGCTTTCTTT. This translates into CASSWGDGAEEAFF.

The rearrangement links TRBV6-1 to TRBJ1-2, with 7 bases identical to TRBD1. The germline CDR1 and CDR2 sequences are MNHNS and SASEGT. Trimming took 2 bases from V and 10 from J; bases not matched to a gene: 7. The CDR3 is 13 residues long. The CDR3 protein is CASSESGTATYTF. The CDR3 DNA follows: TGTGCCAGCAGTGAATCCGGGACAGCTACCTACACCTTC.

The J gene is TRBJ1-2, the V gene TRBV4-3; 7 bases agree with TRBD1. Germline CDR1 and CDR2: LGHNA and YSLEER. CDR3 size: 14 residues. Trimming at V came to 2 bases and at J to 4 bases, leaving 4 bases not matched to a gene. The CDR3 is CASSQIGGGYGYTF. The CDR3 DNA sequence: TGCGCCAGCAGCCAAATAGGGGGCGGCTATGGCTACACCTTC.

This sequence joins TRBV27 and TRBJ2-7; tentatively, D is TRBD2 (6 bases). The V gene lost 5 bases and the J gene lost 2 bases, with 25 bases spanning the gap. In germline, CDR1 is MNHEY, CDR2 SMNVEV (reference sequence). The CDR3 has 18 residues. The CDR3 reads CASSPLPTGLNLAYEQYF. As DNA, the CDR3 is TGTGCCAGCAGTCCGCTCCCCACGGGACTCAACTTAGCCTACGAGCAGTACTTC.

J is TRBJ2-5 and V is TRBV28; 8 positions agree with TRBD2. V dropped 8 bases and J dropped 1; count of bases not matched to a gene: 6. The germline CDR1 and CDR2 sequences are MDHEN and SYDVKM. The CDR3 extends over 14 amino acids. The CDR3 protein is CASERSGTQETQYF. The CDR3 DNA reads TGTGCCAGCGAACGTAGCGGGACCCAAGAGACCCAGTACTTC.

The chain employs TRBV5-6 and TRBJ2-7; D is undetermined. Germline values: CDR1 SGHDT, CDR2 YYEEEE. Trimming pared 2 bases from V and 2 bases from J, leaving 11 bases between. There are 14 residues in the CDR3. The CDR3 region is CASSLGSKAYEQYF. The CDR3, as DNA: TGTGCCAGCAGCTTAGGATCTAAGGCCTACGAGCAGTACTTC. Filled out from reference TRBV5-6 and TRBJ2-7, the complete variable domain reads DAGVTQSPTHLIKTRGQQVTLRCSPKSGHDTVSWYQQALGQGPQFIFQYYEEEERQRGNFPDRFSGHQFPNYSSELNVNALLLGDSALYLCASSLGSKAYEQYFGPGTRLTVT.

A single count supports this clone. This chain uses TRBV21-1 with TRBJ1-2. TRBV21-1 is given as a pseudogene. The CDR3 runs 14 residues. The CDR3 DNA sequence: TGTGCCAGCAGCCCACCCCCAGACCTCTATGGCTACACCTTC. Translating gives CASSPPPDLYGYTF.

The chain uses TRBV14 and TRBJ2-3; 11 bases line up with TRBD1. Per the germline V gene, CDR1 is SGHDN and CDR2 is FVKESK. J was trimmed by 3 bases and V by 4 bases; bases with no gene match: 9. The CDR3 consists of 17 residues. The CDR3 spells CASSPWTGGMLTDTQYF. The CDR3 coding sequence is TGTGCCAGCAGCCCATGGACAGGGGGCATGTTAACAGATACGCAGTATTTT.

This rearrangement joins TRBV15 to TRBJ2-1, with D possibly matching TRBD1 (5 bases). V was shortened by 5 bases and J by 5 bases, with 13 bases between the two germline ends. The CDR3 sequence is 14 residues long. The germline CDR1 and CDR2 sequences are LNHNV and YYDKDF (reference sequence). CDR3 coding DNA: TGTGCCACCAGCCTAGGGGCTAGTAACAATGAGCAGTTCTTC. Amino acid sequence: CATSLGASNNEQFF.

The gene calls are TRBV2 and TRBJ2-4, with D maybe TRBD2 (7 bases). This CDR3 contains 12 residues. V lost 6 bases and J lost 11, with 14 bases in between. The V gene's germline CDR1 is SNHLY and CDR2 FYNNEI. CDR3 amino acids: CASRPGGGLQYF. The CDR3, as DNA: TGTGCCAGCAGGCCTGGCGGGGGCCTTCAGTACTTC.

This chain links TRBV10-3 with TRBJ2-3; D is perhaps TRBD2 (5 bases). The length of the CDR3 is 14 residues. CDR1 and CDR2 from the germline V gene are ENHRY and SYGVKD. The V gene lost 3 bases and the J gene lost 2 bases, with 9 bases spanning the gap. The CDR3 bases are TGTGCCATCAGTGAAGGGAGACCCACAGATACGCAGTATTTT. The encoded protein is CAISEGRPTDTQYF.

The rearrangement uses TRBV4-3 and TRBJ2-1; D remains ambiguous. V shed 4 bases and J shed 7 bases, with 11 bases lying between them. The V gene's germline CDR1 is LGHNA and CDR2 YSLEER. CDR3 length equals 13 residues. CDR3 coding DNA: TGCGCCAGCAGCCTCAGCGCCGGGAATGAGCAGTTCTTC. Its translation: CASSLSAGNEQFF.

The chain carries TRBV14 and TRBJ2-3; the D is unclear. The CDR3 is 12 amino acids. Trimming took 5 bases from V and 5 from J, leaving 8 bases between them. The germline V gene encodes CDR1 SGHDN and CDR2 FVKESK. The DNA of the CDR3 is TGTGCCAGCAGCGCATTTGGAGATACGCAGTATTTT. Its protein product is CASSAFGDTQYF.

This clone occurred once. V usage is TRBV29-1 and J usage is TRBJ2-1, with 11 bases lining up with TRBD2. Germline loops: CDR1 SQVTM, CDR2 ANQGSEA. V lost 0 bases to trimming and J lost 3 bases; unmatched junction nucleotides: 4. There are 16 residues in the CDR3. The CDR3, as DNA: TGCAGCGTTGAAGATCACGGGACTAGCGGCTACAATGAGCAGTTCTTC. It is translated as CSVEDHGTSGYNEQFF.

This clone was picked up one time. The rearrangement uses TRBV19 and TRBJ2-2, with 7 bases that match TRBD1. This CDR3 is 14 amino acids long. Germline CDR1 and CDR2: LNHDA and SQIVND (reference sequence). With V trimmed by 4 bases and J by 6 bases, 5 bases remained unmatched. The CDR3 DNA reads TGTGCCAGTAGTAGGGGCCAGGGGGCCGGGGAGCTGTTTTTT. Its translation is CASSRGQGAGELFF.

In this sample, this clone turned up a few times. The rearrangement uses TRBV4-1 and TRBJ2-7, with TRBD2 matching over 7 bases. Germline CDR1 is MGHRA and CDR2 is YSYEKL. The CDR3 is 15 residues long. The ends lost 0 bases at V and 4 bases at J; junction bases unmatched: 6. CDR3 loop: CASSQDLTSVYEQYF. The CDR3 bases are TGCGCCAGCAGCCAAGACTTAACTAGCGTGTACGAGCAGTACTTC.

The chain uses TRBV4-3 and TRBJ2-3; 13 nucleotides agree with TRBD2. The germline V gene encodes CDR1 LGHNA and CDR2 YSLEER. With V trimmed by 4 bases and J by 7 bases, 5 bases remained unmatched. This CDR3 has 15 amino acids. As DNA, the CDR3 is TGCGCCAGCAGCCCTACTAGCGGGGGGGCGAATACGCAGTATTTT. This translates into CASSPTSGGANTQYF.

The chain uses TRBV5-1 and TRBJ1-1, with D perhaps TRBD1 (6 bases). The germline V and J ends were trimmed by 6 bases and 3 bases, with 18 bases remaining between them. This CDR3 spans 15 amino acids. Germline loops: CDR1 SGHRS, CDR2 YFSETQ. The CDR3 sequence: CASTMTGGLHTEAFF. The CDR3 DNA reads TGCGCCAGCACAATGACAGGAGGGTTACACACTGAAGCTTTCTTT.

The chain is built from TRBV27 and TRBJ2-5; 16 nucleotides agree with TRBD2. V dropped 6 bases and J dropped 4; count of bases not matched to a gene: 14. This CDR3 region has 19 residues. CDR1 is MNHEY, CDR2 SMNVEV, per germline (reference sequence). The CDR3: CASSPTPGLAGGPGETQYF. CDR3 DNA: TGTGCCAGCAGCCCTACACCGGGACTAGCGGGGGGGCCGGGAGAGACCCAGTACTTC.

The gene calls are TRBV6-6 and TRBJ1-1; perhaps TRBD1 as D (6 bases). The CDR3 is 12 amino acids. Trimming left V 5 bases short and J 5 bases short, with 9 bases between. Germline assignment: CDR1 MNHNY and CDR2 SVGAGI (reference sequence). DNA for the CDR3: TGTGCCAGCAGTCCCACAGGGACTGAAGCTTTCTTT. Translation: CASSPTGTEAFF.